This TCR beta chain is drawn from a study of cytomegalovirus exposure and HLA in healthy donors. A single count supports this clone. PCR involved 60 Vbeta and 13 Jbeta primers. Clones were read by immunoSEQ multiplex PCR, and TCRdb kept only the in-frame ones, dropping some. The data show 90,000 to 110,000 clones, 81% seen once. The clonotype originates from a woman aged 25 to 39 in good health and CMV-seronegative. Sample: PBMCs.

DNA for the CDR3: TGCGCCAGCAGCCACGTTGCTTGGACTAGCGGAACCTACGAGCAGTACTTC. Protein product: CASSHVAWTSGTYEQYF. The chain has TRBV4-1 and TRBJ2-7, with 10 bases fitting TRBD2. CDR1 and CDR2 (germline): MGHRA, YSYEKL. The junction had 10 bases not matched to a gene; V was cut back by 3 bases and J by 2 bases. The CDR3 has 17 amino acids.